This TCR beta chain was sequenced for a study of T cell responses to AZD1222 COVID-19 vaccine. General study results and limits: With two AZD1222 doses given, Spike-specific TCR breadth and depth both rose.

The data were produced by immunoSEQ multiplex PCR, yet TCRdb's version contains in-frame clones alone and is incomplete. Found here are around 120,000 clones, more than 90% of them singletons; the top ten hold 1% to 1.3%. Concerning this clone itself: Its antigen remains unknown.

CDR1 and CDR2 from the germline V gene are SQVTM and ANQGSEA. Between the trimmed V and J ends, which lost 6 bases and 0 bases, there was a span of 11 bases. CDR3 size: 14 residues. This material consisted of peripheral blood, taken 28 days after the second AZD1222 dose. The sequence was collected from an adult who received the AZD1222 COVID-19 vaccine. The chain links TRBV29-1 to TRBJ2-2, with D possibly matching TRBD1 (6 bases). The CDR3 loop is CSVVTGSNTGELFF. CDR3 in DNA: TGCAGCGTGGTGACAGGCTCGAACACCGGGGAGCTGTTTTTT.